Below are 3 T cell receptor beta chains sequenced from a single sample in a study of shared clonotypes between healthy human individuals. Generated by immunoSEQ multiplex PCR, the TCRdb table keeps only in-frame clones and is missing some. The sample lists 2 million or so clones, approximately 94% occurring once. CD45RO-negative, CCR7-positively selected cells formed the naive CD8 fraction, excluding terminally differentiated effector memory CD45RA+ cells. Input material: naive CD8+ T cells sorted from blood. The receptors were sampled from a man between 18 and 29 years old in good health.

This chain connects TRBV27 to TRBJ2-3; D not certain. V lost 7 bases to trimming and J lost 1 base, with 12 bases between them. Germline CDR1 and CDR2: MNHEY and SMNVEV (reference sequence). The CDR3 is made up of 14 amino acids. The CDR3 DNA is TGTGCCAGCACCTACTCTTGGGGCACAGATACGCAGTATTTT. Translating gives CASTYSWGTDTQYF.

In the case of this clone: The junction departs from the called germline gene at one end, perhaps through a read error. The genes are TRBV7-7 and TRBJ1-4; no reliable D call. The CDR3 has 13 amino acids. Germline CDR1 reads SSHAT; CDR2 reads FNYEAQ (reference sequence). The CDR3 nucleotides read TGTGCTAGCAGCACCCGACTGAATGAAAAACTGTTTTTT. It encodes CASSTRLNEKLFF.

This clone was detected only a few times. The V gene is TRBV5-4, the J gene TRBJ1-6; D call uncertain. The CDR3 has 15 amino acids. The germline V and J ends were trimmed by 2 bases and 9 bases, with 15 bases remaining between them. Germline V lookup: CDR1 SGHNT, CDR2 YYREEE (reference sequence). CDR3 amino acids: CASSFEGVTGSPLHF. The CDR3 nucleotides read TGTGCCAGCAGCTTTGAGGGAGTCACCGGTTCACCCCTCCACTTT.